The clone carrying this T cell receptor beta chain came up a few times. As yet, its antigen is unknown. The entry originates in a study of response to subunit inactivated influenza vaccine. Study-wide results and caveats: Each seasonal flu vaccination may recruit only limited new T cells, authors suggested.

TCRdb reanalysed the RT-PCR reads using MiXCR and keeps one entry per CDR3 protein. There are about 520,000 distinct CDR3 sequences in the sample; roughly 25% occur only once, and 1.5% to 2% lies in the top ten. Germline V lookup: CDR1 DFQATT, CDR2 SNEGSKA (reference sequence). This CDR3 has 15 amino acids. Trimming shortened V by 8 bases and J by 0 bases, and 17 bases separated the two germline ends. The rearrangement links TRBV20-1 to TRBJ2-1; D possibly corresponds to TRBD2 (6 bases). The TCR was taken from a middle-aged man who received an inactivated influenza vaccine. The specimen comprised CD4+ T cells sorted from PBMCs, sampled around 5 days after vaccination. CDR3: CSPRRGWGSYNEQFF. The CDR3 nucleotides are TGCAGTCCGCGTCGGGGGTGGGGCTCCTACAATGAGCAGTTCTTC.